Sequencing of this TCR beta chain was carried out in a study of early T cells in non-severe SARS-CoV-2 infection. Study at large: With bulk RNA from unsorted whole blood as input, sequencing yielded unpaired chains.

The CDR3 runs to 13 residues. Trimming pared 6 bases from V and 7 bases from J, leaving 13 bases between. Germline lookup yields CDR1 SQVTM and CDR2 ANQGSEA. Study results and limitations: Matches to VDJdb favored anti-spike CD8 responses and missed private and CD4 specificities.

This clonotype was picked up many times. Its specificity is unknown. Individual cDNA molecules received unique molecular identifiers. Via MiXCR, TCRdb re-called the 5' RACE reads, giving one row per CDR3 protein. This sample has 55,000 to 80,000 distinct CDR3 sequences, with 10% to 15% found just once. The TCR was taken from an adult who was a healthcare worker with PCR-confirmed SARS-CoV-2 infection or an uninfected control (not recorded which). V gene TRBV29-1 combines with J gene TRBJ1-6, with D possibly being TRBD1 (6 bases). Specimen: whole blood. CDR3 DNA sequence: TGCAGCGTCGCACAGGGAAGGAATTCACCCCTCCACTTT. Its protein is CSVAQGRNSPLHF. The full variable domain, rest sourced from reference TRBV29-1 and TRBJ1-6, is SAVISQKPSRDICQRGTSLTIQCQVDSQVTMMFWYRQQPGQSLTLIATANQGSEATYESGFVIDKFPISRPNLTFSTLTVSNMSPEDSSIYLCSVAQGRNSPLHFGNGTRLTVT.